This paragraph covers one TCR beta chain sequence. The record originates from a study of blood T cell repertoires in COVID-19. Whole-study context: The study drew acute and convalescent COVID-19 samples from the United States, Italy and Spain.

V was cut by 6 bases and J by 2 bases, with 19 bases left in between. The CDR3 length is 16 residues. The germline CDR1 and CDR2 sequences are SNHLY and FYNNEI. TCRdb keeps only in-frame clones here, not all; method: immunoSEQ multiplex PCR. This repertoire shows roughly 130,000 clones, approximately 88% found once; its top ten account for approximately 10%. The clonotype was recovered from a man in his sixties with active or convalescent COVID-19. This chain links TRBV2 with TRBJ1-1, with unresolved D. The sample was peripheral blood. The CDR3 nucleotides are TGTGCCAGCAGCCTCGGAGGGAACGGACTAAACACTGAAGCTTTCTTT. Protein sequence: CASSLGGNGLNTEAFF.